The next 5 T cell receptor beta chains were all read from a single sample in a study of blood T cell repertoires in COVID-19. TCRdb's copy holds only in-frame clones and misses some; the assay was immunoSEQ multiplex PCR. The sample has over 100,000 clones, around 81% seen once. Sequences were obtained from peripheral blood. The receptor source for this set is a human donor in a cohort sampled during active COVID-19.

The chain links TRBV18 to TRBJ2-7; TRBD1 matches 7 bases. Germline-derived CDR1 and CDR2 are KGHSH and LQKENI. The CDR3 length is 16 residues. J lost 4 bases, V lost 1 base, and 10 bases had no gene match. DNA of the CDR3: TGTGCCAGCTCACCACGCTCAGGGGGTGAAGTGTACGAGCAGTACTTC. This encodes CASSPRSGGEVYEQYF. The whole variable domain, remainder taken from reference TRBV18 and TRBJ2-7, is NAGVMQNPRHLVRRRGQEARLRCSPMKGHSHVYWYRQLPEEGLKFMVYLQKENIIDESGMPKERFSAEFPKEGPSILRIQQVVRGDSAAYFCASSPRSGGEVYEQYFGPGTRLTVT.

For the CDR3, the DNA is TGTGCCTGGAGCCAGATTGTGGCTAATGAAAAACTGTTTTTT. It translates to CAWSQIVANEKLFF. The chain combines TRBV30 with TRBJ1-4; D not certain. Germline values: CDR1 GTSNPN, CDR2 SVGIG (reference sequence). Trimming removed 3 bases at V and 3 bases at J, with 11 bases between. The CDR3 runs to 14 residues.

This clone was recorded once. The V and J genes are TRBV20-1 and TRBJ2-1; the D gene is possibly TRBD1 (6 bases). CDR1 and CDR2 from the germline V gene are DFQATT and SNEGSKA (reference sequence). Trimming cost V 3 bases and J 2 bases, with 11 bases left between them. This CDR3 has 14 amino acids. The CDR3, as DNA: TGCAGTGCTAGTCACAGGGTGACCTACAATGAGCAGTTCTTC. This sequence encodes CSASHRVTYNEQFF.

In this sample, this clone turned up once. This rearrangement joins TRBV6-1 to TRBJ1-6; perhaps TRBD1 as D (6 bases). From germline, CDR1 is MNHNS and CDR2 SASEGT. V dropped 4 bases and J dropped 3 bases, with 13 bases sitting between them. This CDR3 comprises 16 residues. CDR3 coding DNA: TGTGCCAGCAGTGCAACCGGGACACGCTATAATTCACCCCTCCACTTT. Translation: CASSATGTRYNSPLHF.

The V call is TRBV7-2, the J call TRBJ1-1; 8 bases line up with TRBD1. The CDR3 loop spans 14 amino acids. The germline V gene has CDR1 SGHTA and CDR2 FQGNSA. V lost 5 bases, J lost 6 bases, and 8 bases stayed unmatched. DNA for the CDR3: TGTGCCAGCAGCCTGACAGGGGATCTCCCTGAAGCTTTCTTT. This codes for CASSLTGDLPEAFF.